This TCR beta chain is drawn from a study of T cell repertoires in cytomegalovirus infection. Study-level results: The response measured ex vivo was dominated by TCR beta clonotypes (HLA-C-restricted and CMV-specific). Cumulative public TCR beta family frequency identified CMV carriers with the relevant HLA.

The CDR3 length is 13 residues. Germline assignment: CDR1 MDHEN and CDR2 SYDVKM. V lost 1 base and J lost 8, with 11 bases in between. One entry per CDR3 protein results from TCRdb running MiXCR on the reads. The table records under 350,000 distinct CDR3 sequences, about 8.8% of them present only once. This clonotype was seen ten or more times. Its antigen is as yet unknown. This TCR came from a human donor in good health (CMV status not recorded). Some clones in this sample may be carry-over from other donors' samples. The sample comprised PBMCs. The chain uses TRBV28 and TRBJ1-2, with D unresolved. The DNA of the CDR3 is TGTGCCAGCAGTTTATCCCAGCCAGGCGGCTACACCTTC. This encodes CASSLSQPGGYTF.